The 12 T cell receptor beta chains below were found in one sample sequenced in a study of T cells in Graves' hyperthyroidism and ophthalmopathy. Regions amplified from RNA transcripts were the TCR beta CDR3 regions. HTBI primers drove first-round RT-PCR of the TCR CDR3. Each CDR3 protein is one row after TCRdb ran MiXCR on the multiplex PCR reads. The sample contains approximately 640,000 distinct CDR3 sequences, roughly 17% of which appear only once. Source material: blood. The receptors stem from a man aged 45-60 years with Graves' hyperthyroidism.

This chain connects TRBV2 to TRBJ2-3; either TRBD1 or TRBD2 may supply D (5 bases each). V was clipped by 4 bases and J by 4 bases, with 15 bases between them. The length of the CDR3 is 15 residues. CDR1 SNHLY and CDR2 FYNNEI come from the germline V gene. The CDR3 region is CASSGDLRRPDTQYF. CDR3 sequence (DNA): TGTGCCAGCAGTGGGGACCTCCGGAGGCCAGATACGCAGTATTTT. Drawing the rest from reference TRBV2 and TRBJ2-3, the complete variable domain is EPEVTQTPSHQVTQMGQEVILRCVPISNHLYFYWYRQILGQKVEFLVSFYNNEISEKSEIFDDQFSVERPDGSNFTLKIRSTKLEDSAMYFCASSGDLRRPDTQYFGPGTRLTVL.

In this sample, this clonotype turned up a few times. The chain employs TRBV14 and TRBJ2-7; D uncertain. Germline CDR1 SGHDN, CDR2 FVKESK. With 3 bases removed from V and 1 base from J, the gap between germline ends came to 13 bases. The length of the CDR3 is 15 residues. CDR3: CASSHRPTLSYEQYF. The CDR3 DNA sequence: TGTGCCAGCAGCCACCGCCCGACACTTTCCTACGAGCAGTACTTC. The entire variable domain, with the rest obtained from reference TRBV14 and TRBJ2-7, is as follows: EAGVTQFPSHSVIEKGQTVTLRCDPISGHDNLYWYRRVMGKEIKFLLHFVKESKQDESGMPNNRFLAERTGGTYSTLKVQPAELEDSGVYFCASSHRPTLSYEQYFGPGTRLTVT.

In its sample, this clonotype was seen a few times. The V and J genes are TRBV4-3 and TRBJ2-1, with D possibly TRBD1 on 5 matching bases. The CDR3 length is 14 residues. Germline loops: CDR1 LGHNA, CDR2 YSLEER. V lost 1 base and J lost 7, with 11 bases in between. The CDR3 DNA sequence: TGCGCCAGCAGCCAAGTCCCCAGGGCAAATGAGCAGTTCTTC. As protein: CASSQVPRANEQFF.

This clonotype was seen only a few times. The chain links TRBV28 to TRBJ1-1; no clear D. The CDR3 length is 12 residues. Germline CDR1 and CDR2: MDHEN and SYDVKM. The germline V and J ends were trimmed by 9 bases and 3 bases, with 11 bases remaining between them. CDR3 region: CASLTVHTEAFF. The DNA for the CDR3 is TGTGCCAGTTTGACGGTCCACACTGAAGCTTTCTTT.

Written as DNA, the CDR3 is TGTGCCAGCAGTATGAAGACTAGCGGAAAGCCCGAGCAGTACTTC. Its translation: CASSMKTSGKPEQYF. The V gene is TRBV2, the J gene TRBJ2-7; 9 bases match TRBD2. Per germline, CDR1 SNHLY and CDR2 FYNNEI. The ends lost 5 bases at V and 6 bases at J; junction bases unmatched: 11. CDR3 length equals 15 residues.

The chain is built from TRBV20-1 and TRBJ2-1, with 7 bases identical to TRBD1. The junction had 16 bases not matched to a gene; V was cut back by 4 bases and J by 4 bases. The germline V gene encodes CDR1 DFQATT and CDR2 SNEGSKA (reference sequence). The length of the CDR3 is 17 residues. CDR3 in amino acids: CSAKTGLGATGYNEQFF. The CDR3 DNA reads TGCAGTGCTAAGACAGGGTTAGGAGCGACGGGTTACAATGAGCAGTTCTTC.

This clonotype was observed a few times. The chain recombines TRBV27 with TRBJ2-5; no clear D gene. The germline V gene encodes CDR1 MNHEY and CDR2 SMNVEV (reference sequence). The CDR3 has 14 residues. The germline V and J ends were trimmed by 6 bases and 1 base, with 12 bases remaining between them. CDR3 nucleotide sequence: TGTGCCAGCAGCCATGGTGCAGCCCAAGAGACCCAGTACTTC. It codes for CASSHGAAQETQYF.

This clonotype was counted at least ten times. V gene TRBV28 combines with J gene TRBJ2-5; D might be TRBD2 (7 bases). The V and J ends lost 5 bases and 0 bases respectively, with 19 bases between them. The CDR3 is made up of 17 amino acids. The V gene's germline CDR1 is MDHEN and CDR2 SYDVKM. The CDR3 spells CASSGGASGDHQETQYF. The CDR3 DNA sequence: TGTGCCAGCAGTGGGGGGGCTAGCGGAGACCACCAAGAGACCCAGTACTTC.

In this sample, this clonotype turned up many times. The chain links TRBV10-3 to TRBJ1-5; D remains ambiguous. Trimming removed 3 bases from V and 9 bases from J, with 15 bases in between. CDR1 and CDR2 (germline): ENHRY, SYGVKD. The CDR3 loop spans 14 amino acids. The CDR3 loop reads CAISEKEELGPQHF. DNA of the CDR3: TGTGCCATCAGTGAAAAGGAAGAATTAGGGCCCCAGCATTTT.

This clonotype has a handful of counts. The chain couples TRBV18 to TRBJ1-5, with 7 bases that match TRBD1. CDR1 KGHSH and CDR2 LQKENI come from the germline V gene. V trimming: 2 bases; J trimming: 4 bases; junction bases outside the gene matches: 2. CDR3 length: 14 residues. CDR3 amino acids: CASSPSDRNQPQHF. DNA of the CDR3: TGTGCCAGCTCACCATCGGACAGGAATCAGCCCCAGCATTTT.

Ten or more counts support this clonotype. V usage is TRBV28 and J usage is TRBJ2-3, with D tentatively TRBD1 (5 bases). Germline CDR1 MDHEN, CDR2 SYDVKM. The CDR3 extends over 15 amino acids. V was pared by 2 bases and J by 0 bases, with 9 bases between. DNA of the CDR3: TGTGCCAGCAGTTTAAAAGGGGTTAGCACAGATACGCAGTATTTT. It codes for CASSLKGVSTDTQYF.

Regarding this clonotype: Given a much more abundant clone one base away, this may be a read error. The V and J genes are TRBV7-9 and TRBJ2-5; D may be TRBD1 (5 bases). The CDR3 consists of 14 residues. Trimming cost V 1 base and J 5 bases, with 11 bases left between them. From germline, CDR1 is SEHNR and CDR2 FQNEAQ (reference sequence). CDR3 in DNA: TGTGCCAGCAGCTTAGGAGGTGACAGCGAGACCCAGTACTTC. Translated: CASSLGGDSETQYF.